Shown below are 22 T cell receptor beta chains from a single sample sequenced in a study of CD8+ T cells in alopecia areata (dated by TCRdb to the late 2010s). Library creation used the immunoSEQ multiplex PCR assay. To provide template for TCR sequencing, every sample had RNA extracted and reverse transcribed into cDNA. Entries here come from immuneACCESS through TCRdb and include only in-frame sequences with V and J called. Some clones fail to appear in such tables; in the studies checked, an unresolved V gene covers under half of the shortfall, and the cause of the remainder is unknown. Across this sample there are 200,000 to 250,000 clones, with about 64% seen only once. The top ten clones comprise around 4.2% of the sample. The meaning of the sample's time point label: around 28 days on oral tofacitinib. The sample's treatment or condition, from its label and the paper: oral pan-JAK inhibitor, 5-10 mg twice daily.

Sequencing used CD4+ T cells sorted from blood, obtained at week 4, from a patient treated with tofacitinib. These receptors were taken from a human donor with alopecia areata.

The chain employs TRBV6-5 and TRBJ1-2, with D hard to call. Trimming shortened V by 7 bases and J by 8 bases, and 23 bases separated the two germline ends. Germline V gene lookup returns CDR1 MNHEY and CDR2 SVGAGI. CDR3 size: 15 residues. CDR3 sequence (DNA): TGTGCCAGCACCGATAGGAGGGCCCCTCGGAGGGGCTACACCTTC. Protein sequence: CASTDRRAPRRGYTF.

Comment on this clone: Other DNA sequences in this specimen translate into the identical CDR3. V is TRBV5-4 and J is TRBJ2-2; D is unresolved. Trimming stripped 0 bases from V and 0 bases from J, with 6 bases between. Germline CDR1 reads SGHNT; CDR2 reads YYREEE (reference sequence). The CDR3 runs to 15 residues. The chain's CDR3 is CASSLDSANTGELFF. The CDR3 DNA sequence: TGTGCCAGCAGCTTGGACAGCGCGAACACCGGGGAGCTGTTTTTT.

This chain joins TRBV7-9 and TRBJ1-2, with unresolved D. This CDR3 is 15 amino acids long. The germline gives CDR1 SEHNR, CDR2 FQNEAQ (reference sequence). V was cut by 5 bases and J by 8 bases, with 21 bases left in between. CDR3 DNA sequence: TGTGCCAGCAGCCTAACTATGGGCCCCCGTGACGGCTACACCTTC. This gives the protein CASSLTMGPRDGYTF.

The chain couples TRBV15 to TRBJ2-1, with D unclear. V was pared by 1 base and J by 6 bases, with 7 bases between. Germline CDR1 reads LNHNV; CDR2 reads YYDKDF (reference sequence). The CDR3 is 13 residues long. CDR3 in amino acids: CATSRAVGNEQFF. DNA of the CDR3: TGTGCCACCAGCAGAGCCGTGGGCAATGAGCAGTTCTTC. The full variable domain, with the rest looked up from reference TRBV15 and TRBJ2-1, is DAMVIQNPRYQVTQFGKPVTLSCSQTLNHNVMYWYQQKSSQAPKLLFHYYDKDFNNEADTPDNFQSRRPNTSFCFLDIRSPGLGDTAMYLCATSRAVGNEQFFGPGTRLTVL.

The chain uses TRBV18 and TRBJ2-5, with D unclear. This CDR3 has 14 residues. Germline V gene lookup returns CDR1 KGHSH and CDR2 LQKENI. V lost 3 bases and J lost 5, with 13 bases in between. The CDR3 spells CASSPREVRETQYF. The CDR3 DNA follows: TGTGCCAGCTCACCTCGAGAAGTCCGTGAGACCCAGTACTTC.

This clone was counted a few times. This sequence joins TRBV2 and TRBJ2-5; D is unresolved. V lost 7 bases and J 4 bases, leaving 13 bases between the germline ends. This CDR3 spans 13 amino acids. Germline V gene lookup returns CDR1 SNHLY and CDR2 FYNNEI. The CDR3: CASIARVGETQYF. The CDR3 DNA is TGTGCCAGCATCGCTCGGGTCGGAGAGACCCAGTACTTC.

This clone has a handful of counts. This sequence joins TRBV29-1 and TRBJ2-7; possibly TRBD1 for D (6 bases). This CDR3 region has 11 residues. With 7 bases removed from V and 7 bases from J, the gap between germline ends came to 14 bases. Germline V CDR1 and CDR2: SQVTM, ANQGSEA. Written as DNA, the CDR3 is TGCAGCGCCCGACAGGCTTTAGAGCAGTACTTC. This sequence encodes CSARQALEQYF.

The table lists this clone with a few counts. This chain connects TRBV7-9 to TRBJ2-1; D is possibly TRBD1 (5 bases). Trimming removed 1 base at V and 1 base at J, with 14 bases between. The CDR3 contains 17 residues. Germline CDR1 and CDR2: SEHNR and FQNEAQ (reference sequence). CDR3 region: CASSLVQGWWSYNEQFF. In DNA form, the CDR3 reads TGTGCCAGCAGCTTAGTTCAGGGCTGGTGGTCCTACAATGAGCAGTTCTTC.

The rearrangement joins TRBV19 to TRBJ2-1; D call uncertain. V lost 0 bases, J lost 2 bases, and 14 bases lay in between. CDR1 LNHDA and CDR2 SQIVND come from the germline V gene (reference sequence). The CDR3 is 17 residues long. CDR3 residues: CASSIELGSTAYNEQFF. CDR3 nucleotides: TGTGCCAGTAGTATAGAGTTGGGCTCTACGGCCTACAATGAGCAGTTCTTC.

This clone was detected only once. The chain employs TRBV11-1 and TRBJ1-1; TRBD1 matches 9 bases. Looked up from germline, CDR1 is SGHAT and CDR2 is FQDESV (reference sequence). The CDR3 has 12 residues. J gave up 8 bases and V 5 bases, and 3 bases lay outside the gene matches. CDR3 residues: CASSEGQGEAFF. The CDR3 bases are TGTGCCAGCAGCGAAGGACAGGGGGAAGCTTTCTTT.

The chain employs TRBV20-1 and TRBJ1-1; D unresolved. The germline V gene has CDR1 DFQATT and CDR2 SNEGSKA (reference sequence). The CDR3 loop spans 11 amino acids. The V gene lost 3 bases and the J gene lost 10 bases, with 12 bases spanning the gap. For the CDR3, the DNA is TGCAGTGCTAGTTATACGGTGGGAGCTTTCTTT. It is translated as CSASYTVGAFF.

This clone has just a few counts. The CDR3 DNA sequence: TGTGCCAGCAGTTTCTACGCAGGGGGACATTCACCCCTCCACTTT. Translation: CASSFYAGGHSPLHF. The rearrangement links TRBV27 to TRBJ1-6; 7 nucleotides agree with TRBD1. This CDR3 is built from 15 residues. The germline gives CDR1 MNHEY, CDR2 SMNVEV (reference sequence). V shed 3 bases and J 8 bases; nucleotides not matched to a gene: 7.

This rearrangement joins TRBV10-3 to TRBJ2-7; D perhaps matches TRBD1 (7 bases). From germline, CDR1 is ENHRY and CDR2 SYGVKD. The V and J ends lost 4 bases and 7 bases respectively, with 17 bases between them. The length of the CDR3 is 14 residues. The CDR3 region is CAISGRNRGGEQYF. CDR3 bases: TGTGCCATCAGTGGGCGGAACAGGGGAGGTGAGCAGTACTTC.

V usage is TRBV11-3 and J usage is TRBJ1-1; 8 nucleotides line up with TRBD1. The germline V gene has CDR1 SGHNT and CDR2 YENEEA. The CDR3 is 15 amino acids. Losses at the gene ends were 5 bases for V and 4 bases for J; bases not matched to a gene: 9. CDR3 sequence (DNA): TGTGCCAGCAGCCGACGACAGGGGTTGGGCACTGAAGCTTTCTTT. Translated, it gives CASSRRQGLGTEAFF.

J is TRBJ2-1 and V is TRBV11-2; D uncertain. The CDR3 totals 15 residues. The germline V gene has CDR1 SGHAT and CDR2 FQNNGV. The germline V and J ends were trimmed by 2 bases and 2 bases, with 10 bases remaining between them. For the CDR3, the DNA is TGTGCCAGCAGCTTAAATCGGGCGGCCTACAATGAGCAGTTCTTC. Encoded protein: CASSLNRAAYNEQFF.

This clone showed up just a few times. The rearrangement links TRBV6-1 to TRBJ2-3; D gene uncertain. The CDR3 spans 13 residues. Germline V gene data show CDR1 as MNHNS and CDR2 as SASEGT. Trimming took 6 bases from V and 2 from J, leaving 9 bases between them. CDR3 in DNA: TGTGCCAGCAGGCCGCTCTTCACAGATACGCAGTATTTT. Translating gives CASRPLFTDTQYF.

The gene calls are TRBV25-1 and TRBJ1-2; D might be TRBD1 (5 bases). V lost 1 base, J lost 1 base, and 10 bases lay in between. Germline-derived CDR1 and CDR2 are MGHDK and SYGVNS. The length of the CDR3 is 15 residues. CDR3 nucleotides: TGTGCCAGCAGTGAATCGGGACGGATTAACTATGGCTACACCTTC. This codes for CASSESGRINYGYTF.

This clone appeared a few times. This rearrangement joins TRBV10-3 to TRBJ2-3; D is unclear. This CDR3 is built from 11 residues. Germline V gene lookup returns CDR1 ENHRY and CDR2 SYGVKD. V lost 5 bases, J lost 1 base, and 1 base lay in between. CDR3 residues: CAISRTDTQYF. The CDR3 coding sequence is TGTGCCATCAGTCGCACAGATACGCAGTATTTT.

This chain links TRBV10-3 with TRBJ2-3, with 8 bases that match TRBD2. Looked up from germline, CDR1 is ENHRY and CDR2 is SYGVKD. V gave up 4 bases and J gave up 6 bases; unmatched junction bases: 9. CDR3 length: 15 residues. The CDR3 is CAISGYGGAGDTQYF. The DNA for the CDR3 is TGTGCCATCAGTGGATACGGGGGGGCAGGTGATACGCAGTATTTT.

V usage is TRBV4-3 and J usage is TRBJ1-6; possibly TRBD1 for D (5 bases). Trimming took off 0 bases at V and 8 bases at J, with 17 bases between the two ends. The germline V gene encodes CDR1 LGHNA and CDR2 YSLEER. This CDR3 is 17 amino acids long. The CDR3 reads CASSQDLRGIMDSPLHF. The CDR3 DNA follows: TGCGCCAGCAGCCAAGATTTGAGGGGTATCATGGATTCACCCCTCCACTTT.

V and J are TRBV9 and TRBJ2-7; D is perhaps TRBD1 (6 bases). Germline V gene data show CDR1 as SGDLS and CDR2 as YYNGEE. V was clipped by 3 bases and J by 5 bases, with 12 bases between them. The CDR3 has 13 residues. Here the CDR3 reads CASSGHTGNEQYF. CDR3 in DNA: TGTGCCAGCAGCGGCCATACAGGGAACGAGCAGTACTTC.

This clone appeared once. The chain is built from TRBV19 and TRBJ1-1, with 8 bases that match TRBD1. With 5 bases clipped from V and 5 bases from J, the junction kept 7 bases outside the gene matches. This CDR3 has 14 residues. Germline assignment: CDR1 LNHDA and CDR2 SQIVND (reference sequence). The CDR3 region has the DNA TGTGCCAGTAGTGGGGACAGGAGCGCGACTGAAGCTTTCTTT. This gives the protein CASSGDRSATEAFF. The entire variable domain, with the rest obtained from reference TRBV19 and TRBJ1-1, is as follows: DGGITQSPKYLFRKEGQNVTLSCEQNLNHDAMYWYRQDPGQGLRLIYYSQIVNDFQKGDIAEGYSVSREKKESFPLTVTSAQKNPTAFYLCASSGDRSATEAFFGQGTRLTVV.